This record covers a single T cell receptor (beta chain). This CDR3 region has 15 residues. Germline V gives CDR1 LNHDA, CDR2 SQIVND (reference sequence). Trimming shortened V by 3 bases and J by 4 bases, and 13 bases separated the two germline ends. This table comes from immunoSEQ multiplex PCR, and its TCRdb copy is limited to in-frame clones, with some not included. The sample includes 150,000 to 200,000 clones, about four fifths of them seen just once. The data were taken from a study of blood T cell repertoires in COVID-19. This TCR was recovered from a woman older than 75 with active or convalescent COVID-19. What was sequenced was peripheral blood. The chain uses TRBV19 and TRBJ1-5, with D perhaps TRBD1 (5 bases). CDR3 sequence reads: CASSMGPEGNQPQHF. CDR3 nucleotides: TGTGCCAGTAGTATGGGGCCGGAGGGTAATCAGCCCCAGCATTTT.